Only a few counts were recorded for the clone carrying this T cell receptor beta chain. This specimen comes from a study of cytomegalovirus exposure and HLA in healthy donors. The PCR employed 60 Vbeta primers together with 13 Jbeta primers. Some clones are missing from TCRdb's copy, which holds only in-frame ones; the method was immunoSEQ multiplex PCR. The table shows about 140,000 clones, with approximately 83% occurring only once. Trimming removed 0 bases from V and 4 bases from J; junction bases left unmatched: 8. This CDR3 is built from 16 residues. Germline CDR1 reads MNHEY; CDR2 reads SVGAGI. The clonotype comes from a male donor in good health and CMV-seronegative. The chain joins TRBV6-5 to TRBJ1-2; TRBD1 matches 7 bases. The sequencing sample was made of PBMCs. CDR3: CASSYSKGQRFYGYTF. CDR3 DNA sequence: TGTGCCAGCAGTTACTCGAAGGGACAGAGGTTCTATGGCTACACCTTC.